This T cell receptor (beta chain) was identified in a study of blood T cell repertoires in COVID-19. The germline V and J ends were trimmed by 4 bases and 6 bases, with 15 bases remaining between them. From germline, CDR1 is MNHEY and CDR2 SMNVEV (reference sequence). This CDR3 comprises 15 residues. Assay: immunoSEQ multiplex PCR; the TCRdb copy retains only in-frame clones and omits some. The sample includes about 15,000 clones, 75% of them seen just once. The V and J genes are TRBV27 and TRBJ1-4, with D tentatively TRBD1 (6 bases). The sequenced sample consisted of peripheral blood. This TCR came from a man between 60 and 75 years old with acute or convalescent COVID-19. The CDR3 DNA reads as TGTGCCAGCAGTTCGGCAGGGGCAGAGGATGAAAAACTGTTTTTT. Translation: CASSSAGAEDEKLFF.